The TCR beta chain described here comes from a study of shared clonotypes between healthy human individuals. Across the whole study: The plates for each donor numbered three CD4 naive, three CD4 memory, two CD8 naive and one CD8 memory.

Comments on this clone: This same CDR3 is encoded by further DNA sequences in the sample.

Using immunoSEQ multiplex PCR, the repertoire was profiled, and TCRdb retains in-frame clones only, with some absent. The data contain millions of clones, about 93% of them seen just once; the ten biggest clones take up under 2%. V was trimmed by 1 base and J by 7 bases, leaving 8 bases between them. The CDR3 runs 12 residues. Germline V gene sequence: CDR1 MGHRA, CDR2 YSYEKL. The naive CD8 population came from CD45RO-negative cells selected for CCR7, without terminally differentiated effector memory CD45RA+ cells. Sequencing used naive CD8+ T cells from PBMCs. This clonotype was sampled from a man younger than 35 in good health. Some clones in this sample may be carry-over from other donors' samples. The J gene is TRBJ2-7, the V gene TRBV4-1; the D is unclear. The CDR3 protein is CASSQALGEQYF. The CDR3 DNA is TGCGCCAGCAGCCAAGCGTTAGGAGAGCAGTACTTC.